These 22 T cell receptor beta chains originate from one sample sequenced in a study of response to subunit inactivated influenza vaccine. TCRdb re-analysed the RT-PCR reads in MiXCR, keeping a single row per CDR3 protein. The profile shows roughly 500,000 distinct CDR3 sequences, 20% to 25% of them singletons. The same data also contributed to another study, on T cells expressing NK-cell markers. That investigation notes: A 5'RACE template switching approach incorporating UMIs was used to make TCR beta cDNA.

Sequencing was performed on CD4+ T cells sorted from PBMCs, taken 12 days after vaccination. These receptors all come from a man in his fifties who received an inactivated influenza vaccine.

The chain carries TRBV20-1 and TRBJ2-5; D uncertain. Trimming cost V 5 bases and J 4 bases, with 5 bases left between them. This CDR3 spans 10 amino acids. CDR1 and CDR2 (germline): DFQATT, SNEGSKA (reference sequence). The DNA of the CDR3 is TGCAGTGCTGTGGTAGAGACCCAGTACTTC. This gives the protein CSAVVETQYF.

This chain connects TRBV27 to TRBJ1-6, with D hard to call. CDR1 is MNHEY, CDR2 SMNVEV, per germline (reference sequence). The CDR3 loop spans 14 amino acids. Trimming removed 6 bases from V and 9 bases from J, with 15 bases in between. CDR3 sequence: CASSLQGTGSPLHF. CDR3 nucleotide sequence: TGTGCCAGCAGCCTACAAGGAACGGGTTCACCCCTCCACTTT.

V usage is TRBV5-1 and J usage is TRBJ1-1, with D perhaps TRBD1 (6 bases). Deletions cut 2 bases from V and 1 base from J, with 12 bases between. Germline V gene sequence: CDR1 SGHRS, CDR2 YFSETQ. This CDR3 is built from 15 residues. CDR3 sequence: CASSFFLGGNTEAFF. CDR3 DNA sequence: TGCGCCAGCAGCTTCTTTTTAGGGGGGAACACTGAAGCTTTCTTT.

This chain connects TRBV7-9 to TRBJ2-3; 8 nucleotides align to TRBD2. J was trimmed by 2 bases and V by 5 bases; bases with no gene match: 6. Germline V gene data show CDR1 as SEHNR and CDR2 as FQNEAQ (reference sequence). The CDR3 is 15 residues long. The CDR3 here is CASSHRGGTTDTQYF. CDR3 nucleotide sequence: TGTGCCAGCAGCCACCGGGGGGGGACCACAGATACGCAGTATTTT.

This clonotype has a count of ten or more. The chain carries TRBV2 and TRBJ2-1; TRBD2 aligns across 9 bases. This CDR3 region has 14 residues. J gave up 7 bases and V 6 bases, and 7 bases lay outside the gene matches. CDR1 and CDR2 from the germline V gene are SNHLY and FYNNEI. CDR3 protein: CASRFRLAVNEQFF. The CDR3 DNA reads TGTGCCAGCAGATTTAGACTAGCGGTAAATGAGCAGTTCTTC. Drawing the rest from reference TRBV2 and TRBJ2-1, the complete variable domain is EPEVTQTPSHQVTQMGQEVILRCVPISNHLYFYWYRQILGQKVEFLVSFYNNEISEKSEIFDDQFSVERPDGSNFTLKIRSTKLEDSAMYFCASRFRLAVNEQFFGPGTRLTVL.

V usage is TRBV5-1 and J usage is TRBJ2-7; TRBD1 matches 7 bases. J was trimmed by 8 bases and V by 0 bases; bases with no gene match: 8. The CDR3 runs to 14 residues. Germline-derived CDR1 and CDR2 are SGHRS and YFSETQ. CDR3 in DNA: TGCGCCAGCAGCTTGGGAATAGAGGGGGCGCAGCAGTACTTC. Its translation: CASSLGIEGAQQYF. Full variable domain (outside the CDR3, taken from reference TRBV5-1 and TRBJ2-7): KAGVTQTPRYLIKTRGQQVTLSCSPISGHRSVSWYQQTPGQGLQFLFEYFSETQRNKGNFPGRFSGRQFSNSRSEMNVSTLELGDSALYLCASSLGIEGAQQYFGPGTRLTVT.

This chain uses TRBV29-1 with TRBJ2-5, with no clear D. Per germline, CDR1 SQVTM and CDR2 ANQGSEA. Trimming removed 8 bases at V and 4 bases at J, with 8 bases between. The CDR3 contains 10 residues. The CDR3 region has the DNA TGCAGCACAAGAACAGAGACCCAGTACTTC. This encodes CSTRTETQYF.

Of note for this clonotype: At one of its ends the junction is not consistent with the germline gene, which may arise from a read error. The chain recombines TRBV7-7 with TRBJ2-5; 7 nucleotides align to TRBD1. This CDR3 has 17 residues. The germline gives CDR1 SSHAT, CDR2 FNYEAQ (reference sequence). CDR3 residues: CASSPGWGQPLQETQYF. CDR3 bases: TGTGCTAGCAGCCCGGGATGGGGACAGCCCTTACAAGAGACCCAGTACTTC.

This clonotype has only a few counts. The gene calls are TRBV6-5 and TRBJ2-5; D not resolved. Germline lookup yields CDR1 MNHEY and CDR2 SVGAGI. Trimming took off 7 bases at V and 6 bases at J, with 9 bases between the two ends. This CDR3 contains 11 residues. CDR3 in amino acids: CASTFVKTQYF. The DNA of the CDR3 is TGTGCCAGCACCTTCGTAAAGACCCAGTACTTC.

This clonotype has just one count. This chain joins TRBV6-4 and TRBJ2-1; no firm D call. Germline V gene data show CDR1 as MRHNA and CDR2 as SNTAGT. V gave up 0 bases and J gave up 0 bases, with 12 bases separating them. The CDR3 is 17 amino acids. The CDR3, as DNA: TGTGCCAGCAGTGACTCATTATTACAGAGCTCCTACAATGAGCAGTTCTTC. As protein: CASSDSLLQSSYNEQFF.

A few counts support this clonotype. V gene TRBV12-3 or TRBV12-4 combines with J gene TRBJ2-7, with D maybe TRBD2 (5 bases). This CDR3 has 13 amino acids. V lost 3 bases and J 2 bases, leaving 8 bases between the germline ends. The DNA of the CDR3 is TGTGCCAGCAGTTTCCGGGGTACCTACGAGCAGTACTTC. Translating it yields CASSFRGTYEQYF.

The chain carries TRBV7-3 and TRBJ2-1; D could derive from TRBD1 or TRBD2 (5 bases each). Germline V gene data show CDR1 as SGHTA and CDR2 as FQGTGA. The CDR3 has 13 residues. V was clipped by 2 bases and J by 8 bases, with 10 bases between them. Written as DNA, the CDR3 is TGTGCCAGCAGCTTACCAATGGGGGATGAGCAGTTCTTC. Amino acid sequence: CASSLPMGDEQFF.

The gene calls are TRBV12-3 or TRBV12-4 and TRBJ2-1; D possibly corresponds to TRBD2 (5 bases). The V and J ends lost 7 bases and 4 bases respectively, with 11 bases between them. This CDR3 has 13 amino acids. CDR3 nucleotide sequence: TGTGCCAGCACCCCGGGGTTATACAATGAGCAGTTCTTC. Protein: CASTPGLYNEQFF.

The rearrangement joins TRBV12-3 or TRBV12-4 to TRBJ1-3; D is undetermined. Trimming shortened V by 5 bases and J by 0 bases, and 17 bases separated the two germline ends. There are 17 residues in the CDR3. The CDR3 here is CASSPPRASFSGNTIYF. The DNA of the CDR3 is TGTGCCAGCAGTCCACCCCGCGCATCTTTCTCTGGAAACACCATATATTTT.

V and J are TRBV5-1 and TRBJ2-7, with 7 bases matching TRBD1. CDR3 length: 14 residues. The germline gives CDR1 SGHRS, CDR2 YFSETQ. V was pared by 4 bases and J by 4 bases, with 8 bases of the junction left unmatched. The chain's CDR3 is CASSLVQGVYEQYF. In DNA form, the CDR3 reads TGCGCCAGCAGCCTTGTTCAGGGGGTATACGAGCAGTACTTC. Drawing the rest from reference TRBV5-1 and TRBJ2-7, the complete variable domain is KAGVTQTPRYLIKTRGQQVTLSCSPISGHRSVSWYQQTPGQGLQFLFEYFSETQRNKGNFPGRFSGRQFSNSRSEMNVSTLELGDSALYLCASSLVQGVYEQYFGPGTRLTVT.

The rearrangement uses TRBV12-3 or TRBV12-4 and TRBJ2-5; the match to TRBD1 covers 7 bases. The CDR3 length is 14 residues. Trimming took 4 bases from V and 6 from J; bases not matched to a gene: 8. CDR3 sequence: CASSSQQGKKTQYF. CDR3 in DNA: TGTGCCAGCAGTTCCCAACAGGGGAAAAAGACCCAGTACTTC.

This clonotype was counted only a few times. The chain is built from TRBV30 and TRBJ1-3, with 7 positions matching TRBD1. Germline CDR1 is GTSNPN and CDR2 is SVGIG (reference sequence). J lost 0 bases, V lost 2 bases, and 4 bases had no gene match. This CDR3 is 15 amino acids long. The CDR3 spells CAWSTGVGSGNTIYF. The CDR3 bases are TGTGCCTGGAGTACAGGGGTCGGCTCTGGAAACACCATATATTTT.

The J gene is TRBJ1-6, the V gene TRBV2; the D is unclear. V was trimmed by 2 bases and J by 6 bases, leaving 5 bases between them. There are 13 residues in the CDR3. The V gene's germline CDR1 is SNHLY and CDR2 FYNNEI. In DNA form, the CDR3 reads TGTGCCAGCAGTGAACAGATTAATTCACCCCTCCACTTT. Encoded protein: CASSEQINSPLHF.

This clonotype was seen a few times. This sequence joins TRBV6-5 and TRBJ2-3; the D is unclear. V was cut by 2 bases and J by 5 bases, with 11 bases left in between. Germline V lookup: CDR1 MNHEY, CDR2 SVGAGI. This CDR3 has 14 amino acids. The CDR3 reads CASSYIFERDTQYF. The DNA for the CDR3 is TGTGCCAGCAGTTACATATTCGAGAGAGATACGCAGTATTTT.

At least ten counts were recorded for this clonotype. The chain combines TRBV7-2 with TRBJ2-3; the match to TRBD1 covers 7 bases. The trim removed 5 bases at V and 2 bases at J, leaving 4 bases unmatched. Germline CDR1 SGHTA, CDR2 FQGNSA. The CDR3 is made up of 14 amino acids. In DNA, the CDR3 is TGTGCCAGCAGCCCGGGACAGAACACAGATACGCAGTATTTT. As protein: CASSPGQNTDTQYF.

This sequence joins TRBV11-2 and TRBJ1-5; TRBD1 matches 8 bases. V was clipped by 1 base and J by 7 bases; unmatched bases: 15. Germline CDR1 reads SGHAT; CDR2 reads FQNNGV. The CDR3 spans 18 residues. This CDR3 reads CASSLGPTAGGRGQPQHF. The CDR3 DNA reads as TGTGCCAGCAGCTTAGGCCCAACTGCAGGGGGCCGAGGGCAGCCCCAGCATTTT.

This clonotype has more than one count but fewer than ten. The chain is built from TRBV7-9 and TRBJ2-7; 7 bases align to TRBD1. This CDR3 region has 14 residues. Germline V gene lookup returns CDR1 SEHNR and CDR2 FQNEAQ (reference sequence). V lost 5 bases, J lost 3 bases, and 7 bases stayed unmatched. The CDR3 reads CASSPWAGGYEQYF. DNA for the CDR3: TGTGCCAGCAGCCCGTGGGCAGGGGGCTACGAGCAGTACTTC.